These 22 T cell receptor beta chains were all obtained from the same sample, sequenced in a study of long-term antiretroviral therapy in people with HIV. This was the immunoSEQ v3.0 assay at survey level. Only in-frame clones appear in the TCRdb table, and some are missing; sequencing was by immunoSEQ multiplex PCR. The sample records 14,000 or so clones, 70% to 85% being singletons. The sample here was unsorted PBMCs, taken 1.8 years before starting antiretroviral therapy. These receptors were collected from a woman in her forties with HIV.

DNA of the CDR3: TGTGCCAGCAAATCTGGCGCACAAATCACCGGGGAGCTGTTTTTT. Translation gives CASKSGAQITGELFF. V is TRBV6-5 and J is TRBJ2-2, with D unresolved. This CDR3 comprises 15 residues. Germline-derived CDR1 and CDR2 are MNHEY and SVGAGI. Trimming took off 7 bases at V and 4 bases at J, with 16 bases between the two ends.

The chain employs TRBV6-6 and TRBJ2-7; D remains unclear. The V gene lost 5 bases and the J gene lost 4 bases, with 18 bases spanning the gap. The CDR3 extends over 15 amino acids. The germline CDR1 and CDR2 sequences are MNHNY and SVGAGI (reference sequence). The CDR3 spells CASSPDKTYKYEQYF. DNA of the CDR3: TGTGCCAGCAGTCCCGATAAGACTTATAAGTACGAGCAGTACTTC.

V and J are TRBV2 and TRBJ1-1; TRBD1 matches at 8 bases. The CDR3 runs to 13 residues. V shed 7 bases and J 11 bases; nucleotides not matched to a gene: 12. CDR1 is SNHLY, CDR2 FYNNEI, per germline. The CDR3 nucleotides are TGTGCCAGCATCCCCACGGAGAACAGGGGGGCTTTCTTT. Amino acids: CASIPTENRGAFF.

The CDR3 reads CVRSWGLAGEGKNIQYF. In DNA, the CDR3 is TGTGTCAGAAGCTGGGGACTAGCGGGAGAGGGTAAAAACATTCAGTACTTC. The rearrangement links TRBV7-5 to TRBJ2-4; whether TRBD2, the table's D call, matches the DNA was not checked. TRBV7-5 has pseudogene status. This CDR3 spans 17 amino acids.

The V and J genes are TRBV14 and TRBJ2-7, with D perhaps matching TRBD2 (6 bases). With 4 bases removed from V and 0 bases from J, the gap between germline ends came to 13 bases. The CDR3 totals 15 residues. Germline assignment: CDR1 SGHDN and CDR2 FVKESK. The chain's CDR3 is CASSPVAGSSYEQYF. The CDR3 nucleotides are TGTGCCAGCAGCCCTGTGGCGGGGAGCTCCTACGAGCAGTACTTC.

This clone was recorded a few times. The chain uses TRBV7-9 and TRBJ2-7; D possibly corresponds to TRBD2 (6 bases). Trimming stripped 2 bases from V and 5 bases from J, with 13 bases between. Germline loops: CDR1 SEHNR, CDR2 FQNEAQ (reference sequence). The CDR3 loop spans 14 amino acids. The CDR3 nucleotides are TGTGCCAGCAGCTTATCACTAGCCGTGGACGAGCAGTACTTC. Its protein product is CASSLSLAVDEQYF.

V is TRBV7-6 and J is TRBJ1-4; TRBD1 matches at 11 bases. With 5 bases clipped from V and 11 bases from J, the junction kept 4 bases outside the gene matches. CDR3 length: 13 amino acids. Germline V gene lookup returns CDR1 SGHVS and CDR2 FNYEAQ. CDR3 sequence reads: CASSPRTGGKLFF. In nucleotides, the CDR3 is TGTGCCAGCAGCCCCCGGACAGGGGGCAAACTGTTTTTT.

V usage is TRBV19 and J usage is TRBJ1-2; possible D gene TRBD1, 6 bases. CDR3 length equals 13 residues. V was cut by 6 bases and J by 2 bases, with 10 bases left in between. CDR1 and CDR2 (germline): LNHDA, SQIVND (reference sequence). CDR3 sequence reads: CASRTQGNYGYTF. The CDR3 bases are TGTGCCAGTAGGACACAGGGCAACTATGGCTACACCTTC.

V and J are TRBV29-1 and TRBJ2-2, with D possibly matching TRBD1 (6 bases). CDR1 SQVTM and CDR2 ANQGSEA come from the germline V gene. The CDR3 consists of 17 residues. Trimming removed 3 bases from V and 3 bases from J, with 20 bases in between. This CDR3 is CSVDTQGLAGYTGELFF. In nucleotides, the CDR3 is TGCAGCGTTGATACACAGGGCCTCGCCGGTTACACCGGGGAGCTGTTTTTT.

This sequence joins TRBV7-8 and TRBJ1-2, with D perhaps matching TRBD1 (5 bases). This CDR3 has 16 residues. The V gene's germline CDR1 is SGHVS and CDR2 FQNEAQ. V dropped 1 base and J dropped 6 bases, with 18 bases sitting between them. The CDR3 sequence: CASSLGVGGQGNGYTF. CDR3 DNA: TGTGCCAGCAGCTTAGGTGTAGGTGGGCAGGGAAATGGCTACACCTTC.

The gene calls are TRBV27 and TRBJ1-2; D uncertain. Germline assignment: CDR1 MNHEY and CDR2 SMNVEV (reference sequence). The CDR3 length is 15 residues. Trimming took off 4 bases at V and 0 bases at J, with 12 bases between the two ends. The CDR3 spells CASSSFGEPNYGYTF. CDR3 DNA: TGTGCCAGCAGTTCTTTCGGGGAACCTAACTATGGCTACACCTTC.

This clone was seen just once. The chain recombines TRBV11-3 with TRBJ2-1; perhaps TRBD1 as D (6 bases). Germline V gene sequence: CDR1 SGHNT, CDR2 YENEEA. This CDR3 is built from 11 residues. Trimming removed 5 bases from V and 10 bases from J, with 9 bases in between. The CDR3 bases are TGTGCCAGCAGCCCAGGGACAGAGCAGTTCTTC. It encodes CASSPGTEQFF.

V is TRBV7-3 and J is TRBJ2-3; D not certain. This CDR3 has 14 residues. The V end was cut by 5 bases, the J end by 2 bases, with 11 bases between. Germline CDR1 SGHTA, CDR2 FQGTGA. The CDR3 DNA reads TGTGCCAGCAGCCCCCATCTTACCACAGATACGCAGTATTTT. Translating gives CASSPHLTTDTQYF.

The chain is built from TRBV9 and TRBJ2-1; the D gene is possibly TRBD2 (6 bases). V was clipped by 0 bases and J by 3 bases, with 7 bases between them. Germline V gene data show CDR1 as SGDLS and CDR2 as YYNGEE. The CDR3 loop spans 14 amino acids. The CDR3 spells CASSVDGSYNEQFF. The CDR3 DNA follows: TGTGCCAGCAGCGTAGACGGGAGCTACAATGAGCAGTTCTTC.

This clone has a single count. The J gene is TRBJ2-7, the V gene TRBV11-2; possible D gene TRBD1, 5 bases. CDR1 and CDR2 (germline): SGHAT, FQNNGV. The germline V and J ends were trimmed by 4 bases and 1 base, with 11 bases remaining between them. This CDR3 comprises 14 residues. This CDR3 is CASSYYRNSYEQYF. CDR3 coding DNA: TGTGCCAGCAGCTACTACAGGAATTCCTACGAGCAGTACTTC.

The chain links TRBV18 to TRBJ2-6; D remains ambiguous. The CDR3 contains 17 residues. Looked up from germline, CDR1 is KGHSH and CDR2 is LQKENI. The V gene lost 5 bases and the J gene lost 4 bases, with 18 bases spanning the gap. The CDR3 DNA sequence: TGTGCCAGCTCAGGTGGCAGGCCTCTCTCCGGGGCCAACGTCCTGACTTTC. Translation: CASSGGRPLSGANVLTF.

This rearrangement joins TRBV7-2 to TRBJ2-5, with a weak D call TRBD1 (6 bases). The CDR3 runs to 14 residues. Germline-derived CDR1 and CDR2 are SGHTA and FQGNSA. Trimming left V 4 bases short and J 5 bases short, with 14 bases between. The chain's CDR3 is CASSWNRVGETQYF. In nucleotides, the CDR3 is TGTGCCAGCAGCTGGAACAGGGTTGGCGAGACCCAGTACTTC.

The chain is built from TRBV27 and TRBJ2-7, with 10 bases lining up with TRBD2. Germline assignment: CDR1 MNHEY and CDR2 SMNVEV (reference sequence). CDR3 length: 13 amino acids. Unmatched junction bases numbered 0, after V lost 6 bases and J lost 1 base. The CDR3 spells CASRTSGSYEQYF. The DNA of the CDR3 is TGTGCCAGCAGGACTAGCGGGTCCTACGAGCAGTACTTC.

This clone was counted a single time. This chain connects TRBV5-4 to TRBJ2-1, with D hard to call. The germline V gene has CDR1 SGHNT and CDR2 YYREEE (reference sequence). The V end lost 4 bases, the J end lost 0 bases, and 14 bases lay between the germline ends. The CDR3 has 16 residues. DNA of the CDR3: TGTGCCAGCAGCCCTCTTGGACCAAGCTCCTACAATGAGCAGTTCTTC. It is translated as CASSPLGPSSYNEQFF.

The chain couples TRBV14 to TRBJ2-3, with 7 bases identical to TRBD1. Germline V gene data show CDR1 as SGHDN and CDR2 as FVKESK. J gave up 1 base and V 6 bases, and 1 base lay outside the gene matches. The CDR3 is 13 amino acids. The chain's CDR3 is CASRDRGTDTQYF. The CDR3 DNA reads TGTGCCAGCAGAGACAGGGGCACAGATACGCAGTATTTT. The full variable domain, its missing parts supplied by reference TRBV14 and TRBJ2-3, is EAGVTQFPSHSVIEKGQTVTLRCDPISGHDNLYWYRRVMGKEIKFLLHFVKESKQDESGMPNNRFLAERTGGTYSTLKVQPAELEDSGVYFCASRDRGTDTQYFGPGTRLTVL.

The chain uses TRBV18 and TRBJ2-3; D call uncertain. The V and J ends lost 3 bases and 3 bases respectively, with 4 bases between them. This CDR3 is 12 amino acids long. Germline V gene lookup returns CDR1 KGHSH and CDR2 LQKENI. CDR3 in DNA: TGTGCCAGCTCACCTAAGACAGATACGCAGTATTTT. Translation gives CASSPKTDTQYF.

This chain links TRBV19 with TRBJ2-1, with TRBD2 matching over 7 bases. V was clipped by 3 bases and J by 2 bases; unmatched bases: 13. The CDR3 loop spans 18 amino acids. The germline CDR1 and CDR2 sequences are LNHDA and SQIVND (reference sequence). CDR3 loop: CASSIKGPTGGPYNEQFF. In DNA form, the CDR3 reads TGTGCCAGTAGTATTAAGGGTCCTACGGGAGGACCCTACAATGAGCAGTTCTTC. Full variable domain (rest looked up from reference TRBV19 and TRBJ2-1): DGGITQSPKYLFRKEGQNVTLSCEQNLNHDAMYWYRQDPGQGLRLIYYSQIVNDFQKGDIAEGYSVSREKKESFPLTVTSAQKNPTAFYLCASSIKGPTGGPYNEQFFGPGTRLTVL.